This T cell receptor beta chain was sequenced during a study of cytomegalovirus exposure and HLA in healthy donors. Study-wide background: As an earlier analysis found, roughly 180 million T cells yielded 95 million to 130 million unique TCR beta sequences.

J was trimmed by 4 bases and V by 6 bases; bases with no gene match: 5. Germline lookup yields CDR1 MNHEY and CDR2 SVGAGI. The length of the CDR3 is 13 residues. 13 Jbeta primers and 60 Vbeta primers were used for the PCR. The method was immunoSEQ multiplex PCR; TCRdb's version includes in-frame clones alone and lacks a portion of them. This table has roughly 120,000 clones, 74% appearing once. Every donor was a healthy person donating bone marrow. A note on this clone: Its matching antigen is unknown.

Study-level results: TCR beta V- and J-gene trimming, according to a later analysis, was linked to a missense DCLRE1C variant.

The chain recombines TRBV6-5 with TRBJ1-1, with TRBD1 matching over 7 bases. Sequencing was performed on PBMCs. The sequence derives from a woman aged 50 to 60 in good health and CMV-seropositive. CDR3 amino acids: CASREQGTTEAFF. The CDR3 DNA follows: TGTGCCAGCAGAGAACAGGGGACCACTGAAGCTTTCTTT.